A single sample is the source of the 30 T cell receptor beta chains below, sequenced in a study of T-cell memory formation after mild COVID-19. TCRdb reprocessed the 5' RACE reads via MiXCR and lists one record per CDR3 protein. The sample includes approximately 410,000 distinct CDR3 sequences, 23% of them seen just once. The source material was PBMCs or a T cell subset sorted from them (not recorded which). These receptors all stem from an adult woman who had mild COVID-19 (a few samples of this study predate the infection). Cell type and time point are not known.

The chain is built from TRBV20-1 and TRBJ1-5; perhaps TRBD1 as D (5 bases). CDR3 length: 12 residues. Germline V gene sequence: CDR1 DFQATT, CDR2 SNEGSKA (reference sequence). V lost 3 bases, J lost 6 bases, and 9 bases lay in between. The CDR3 sequence is CSARGGLQPQHF. DNA for the CDR3: TGCAGTGCTAGGGGGGGACTTCAGCCCCAGCATTTT.

This clonotype was observed a few times. The chain is built from TRBV9 and TRBJ2-4; TRBD2 matches 10 bases. This CDR3 spans 21 amino acids. Germline assignment: CDR1 SGDLS and CDR2 YYNGEE. V was clipped by 1 base and J by 3 bases; unmatched bases: 19. DNA of the CDR3: TGTGCCAGCAGCGTATTCGGGAACACACTAGCGGGATATGGACGCAAAAACATTCAGTACTTC. This gives the protein CASSVFGNTLAGYGRKNIQYF.

The rearrangement joins TRBV7-6 to TRBJ1-2, with TRBD1 matching 10 bases. This CDR3 comprises 15 residues. Losses at the gene ends were 5 bases for V and 0 bases for J; bases not matched to a gene: 3. CDR1 SGHVS and CDR2 FNYEAQ come from the germline V gene. CDR3 in DNA: TGTGCCAGCAGCCCGACAGGGGGCACTAACTATGGCTACACCTTC. This codes for CASSPTGGTNYGYTF.

The chain links TRBV6-5 to TRBJ2-6, with unresolved D. The CDR3 sequence is 15 residues long. Germline CDR1 and CDR2: MNHEY and SVGAGI. V gave up 0 bases and J gave up 1 base, with 4 bases separating them. The CDR3 DNA follows: TGTGCCAGCAGTTACTCGTCGTCTGGGGCCAACGTCCTGACTTTC. Protein sequence: CASSYSSSGANVLTF.

This clonotype has a handful of counts. The CDR3 DNA reads TGTGCCAGCAGTTCGGACGGGGGGAATGAGCAGTTCTTC. Translated, it gives CASSSDGGNEQFF. The chain carries TRBV27 and TRBJ2-1; the match to TRBD2 covers 7 bases. The CDR3 is made up of 13 amino acids. V shed 4 bases and J 7 bases; nucleotides not matched to a gene: 4. Looked up from germline, CDR1 is MNHEY and CDR2 is SMNVEV (reference sequence).

This clonotype was counted between two and nine times. This chain joins TRBV12-3 or TRBV12-4 and TRBJ2-7; the D gene is possibly TRBD2 (6 bases). Trimming shortened V by 1 base and J by 12 bases, and 16 bases separated the two germline ends. The CDR3 is 13 residues long. In nucleotides, the CDR3 is TGTGCCAGCAGTTTAGAACTCGGGGGTTTCCCGTACTTC. Its protein is CASSLELGGFPYF.

The chain combines TRBV10-3 with TRBJ2-7; D is unclear. Per the germline V gene, CDR1 is ENHRY and CDR2 is SYGVKD. The CDR3 is 15 amino acids. The V and J ends lost 4 bases and 4 bases respectively, with 17 bases between them. This CDR3 is CAISGRAGVGYEQYF. DNA for the CDR3: TGTGCCATCAGTGGAAGAGCAGGAGTGGGATACGAGCAGTACTTC.

This clonotype was observed a handful of times. The V gene is TRBV12-3 or TRBV12-4, the J gene TRBJ1-5; the D gene is possibly TRBD1 (6 bases). The CDR3 extends over 16 amino acids. The V gene lost 5 bases and the J gene lost 2 bases, with 16 bases spanning the gap. CDR3 DNA sequence: TGTGCCAGCAGTACAGAGGCGGGGGCAGGCAATCAGCCCCAGCATTTT. Protein product: CASSTEAGAGNQPQHF.

This clonotype was detected a few times. The chain joins TRBV5-1 to TRBJ2-5; 10 bases are a match to TRBD1. With V trimmed by 3 bases and J by 1 base, 3 bases remained unmatched. This CDR3 contains 15 residues. The germline V gene encodes CDR1 SGHRS and CDR2 YFSETQ. The CDR3 DNA reads TGCGCCAGCAGCTCGGGACAGGGGACCCAAGAGACCCAGTACTTC. Protein: CASSSGQGTQETQYF.

There are a few counts of this clonotype. The genes are TRBV29-1 and TRBJ2-3; 7 bases are shared with TRBD2. The CDR3 is made up of 15 amino acids. V was pared by 5 bases and J by 4 bases, with 12 bases of the junction left unmatched. Germline CDR1 and CDR2: SQVTM and ANQGSEA. The CDR3 nucleotides read TGCAGCGTTTTGTCCCGCAGCGGGGAACCAGATACGCAGTATTTT. It specifies CSVLSRSGEPDTQYF.

This clonotype showed up just a few times. The chain links TRBV4-3 to TRBJ1-5; D not resolved. Per the germline V gene, CDR1 is LGHNA and CDR2 is YSLEER. Deletions cut 0 bases from V and 7 bases from J, with 13 bases between. The CDR3 runs to 15 residues. CDR3: CASSQDMTLGQPQHF. The CDR3 nucleotides read TGCGCCAGCAGCCAAGATATGACGTTGGGGCAGCCCCAGCATTTT.

This clonotype was seen more than once but under ten times. J is TRBJ2-5 and V is TRBV4-2; perhaps TRBD2 as D (5 bases). This CDR3 is 17 amino acids long. Germline CDR1 is LGHNA and CDR2 is YNFKEQ. The V end was cut by 2 bases, the J end by 0 bases, with 16 bases between. Here the CDR3 reads CASSQRLGGGYQETQYF. The CDR3 bases are TGTGCCAGCAGCCAAAGGTTGGGCGGAGGTTACCAAGAGACCCAGTACTTC.

The chain links TRBV5-1 to TRBJ2-7; TRBD1 matches at 11 bases. The CDR3 has 14 residues. Trimming cost V 3 bases and J 7 bases; bases outside gene matches: 6. Germline V gives CDR1 SGHRS, CDR2 YFSETQ. The CDR3 loop reads CASSSGTGGWEQYF. CDR3 coding DNA: TGCGCCAGCAGCTCGGGGACAGGGGGATGGGAGCAGTACTTC.

CDR3 DNA: TGTGCCAGCAGACCCGCCAGAGGGGGGGCTTTCTTT. As protein: CASRPARGGAFF. This chain links TRBV27 with TRBJ1-1; weak D call: TRBD1 (6 bases). This CDR3 is built from 12 residues. V was cut by 6 bases and J by 11 bases, with 16 bases left in between. Germline V gene lookup returns CDR1 MNHEY and CDR2 SMNVEV (reference sequence).

The CDR3 region is CASSQDRGVNYGYTF. The CDR3 DNA reads TGTGCCAGCAGCCAAGATCGAGGCGTGAACTATGGCTACACCTTC. The chain combines TRBV3-1 with TRBJ1-2; D is undetermined. Germline V gene lookup returns CDR1 LGHDT and CDR2 YNNKEL (reference sequence). V lost 0 bases to trimming and J lost 2 bases, with 10 bases between them. This CDR3 comprises 15 residues.

This clonotype was seen ten or more times. The chain's CDR3 is CASSLGGGYSNQPQHF. The CDR3 bases are TGTGCCAGCAGCTTAGGGGGGGGGTATAGCAATCAGCCCCAGCATTTT. The J gene is TRBJ1-5, the V gene TRBV7-9; the D gene is possibly TRBD1 (5 bases). Per the germline V gene, CDR1 is SEHNR and CDR2 is FQNEAQ (reference sequence). Trimming took 1 base from V and 0 from J, leaving 10 bases between them. The CDR3 totals 16 residues.

This clonotype was seen repeatedly, ten times or more. The CDR3 DNA is TGTGCCAGCAGCTTAGGGTCCGCGAACACTGAAGCTTTCTTT. Translation gives CASSLGSANTEAFF. The genes are TRBV11-2 and TRBJ1-1; D is unclear. The V gene lost 1 base and the J gene lost 1 base, with 7 bases spanning the gap. The germline V gene has CDR1 SGHAT and CDR2 FQNNGV. The CDR3 spans 14 residues.

In its sample, this clonotype was seen a few times. The chain has TRBV29-1 and TRBJ2-2; no clear D. V was pared by 0 bases and J by 4 bases, with 12 bases between. CDR3 size: 15 residues. Germline lookup yields CDR1 SQVTM and CDR2 ANQGSEA. CDR3 amino acids: CSVEDGRSFTGELFF. DNA of the CDR3: TGCAGCGTTGAAGATGGACGGTCTTTCACCGGGGAGCTGTTTTTT.

The rearrangement links TRBV18 to TRBJ2-3; perhaps D is TRBD1 or TRBD2 (6 bases each). This CDR3 is built from 17 residues. V lost 1 base and J 2 bases, leaving 16 bases between the germline ends. In germline, CDR1 is KGHSH, CDR2 LQKENI. The CDR3 sequence: CASSPHHPGAHTDTQYF. For the CDR3, the DNA is TGTGCCAGCTCACCACATCATCCGGGGGCCCACACAGATACGCAGTATTTT. Full variable domain (outside the CDR3, taken from reference TRBV18 and TRBJ2-3): NAGVMQNPRHLVRRRGQEARLRCSPMKGHSHVYWYRQLPEEGLKFMVYLQKENIIDESGMPKERFSAEFPKEGPSILRIQQVVRGDSAAYFCASSPHHPGAHTDTQYFGPGTRLTVL.

This clonotype occurred a few times. The rearrangement uses TRBV24-1 and TRBJ2-2; TRBD2 matches 10 bases. The CDR3 is 15 residues long. V lost 4 bases to trimming and J lost 6 bases; unmatched junction nucleotides: 4. The germline V gene has CDR1 KGHDR and CDR2 SFDVKD. DNA of the CDR3: TGTGCCACCAGTGAATTAGCGGGAGGTGCCGGGGAGCTGTTTTTT. This translates into CATSELAGGAGELFF.

The gene calls are TRBV24-1 and TRBJ2-5; 7 nucleotides match TRBD2. J gave up 5 bases and V 4 bases, and 9 bases lay outside the gene matches. CDR3 length equals 15 residues. Germline V lookup: CDR1 KGHDR, CDR2 SFDVKD. The CDR3 DNA reads TGTGCCACCAGTGACCCCGGGGCGGGGGAGGAGACCCAGTACTTC. It encodes CATSDPGAGEETQYF.

The chain joins TRBV5-1 to TRBJ2-3; TRBD1 agrees at 10 bases. This CDR3 region has 14 residues. After removal of 4 bases from V and 6 bases from J, the junction contained 5 bases not matched to a gene. Germline CDR1 is SGHRS and CDR2 is YFSETQ. The CDR3 sequence is CASSLRTGGDTQYF. CDR3 nucleotide sequence: TGCGCCAGCAGCCTGCGGACAGGGGGGGATACGCAGTATTTT.

This clonotype was seen only a few times. This chain uses TRBV7-3 with TRBJ2-1; 12 nucleotides line up with TRBD1. This CDR3 is 14 amino acids long. CDR1 and CDR2 from the germline V gene are SGHTA and FQGTGA. V was clipped by 5 bases and J by 9 bases; unmatched bases: 5. CDR3 coding DNA: TGTGCCAGCAGCCTCGGGACAGGGGGCTTTGAGCAGTTCTTC. It translates to CASSLGTGGFEQFF.

This clonotype appeared once. One junction end disagrees with the germline gene, perhaps due to a read error. DNA for the CDR3: TGTGCTAGCAGCCCGGACAGGGGGCGAAGCGGGGAGCTGTTTTTT. Its protein product is CASSPDRGRSGELFF. The gene calls are TRBV7-7 and TRBJ2-2, with TRBD1 identical over 11 bases. This CDR3 spans 15 amino acids. Per germline, CDR1 SSHAT and CDR2 FNYEAQ (reference sequence).

This clonotype was detected ten times or more. The rearrangement uses TRBV7-9 and TRBJ2-7; D remains unclear. The V end lost 5 bases, the J end lost 4 bases, and 27 bases lay between the germline ends. There are 18 residues in the CDR3. CDR1 and CDR2 from the germline V gene are SEHNR and FQNEAQ (reference sequence). Written as DNA, the CDR3 is TGTGCCAGCAGCCGCACTTTCACAACCGGTGGGGAAACTTACGAGCAGTACTTC. It yields the protein CASSRTFTTGGETYEQYF.

The chain employs TRBV2 and TRBJ1-1, with TRBD1 matching 7 bases. The length of the CDR3 is 15 residues. The germline V gene encodes CDR1 SNHLY and CDR2 FYNNEI. The J segment lost 0 bases and the V segment lost 8 bases, leaving 9 bases of the junction unmatched. The chain's CDR3 is CASVVHRGMNTEAFF. CDR3 sequence (DNA): TGTGCCAGCGTCGTGCACAGGGGTATGAACACTGAAGCTTTCTTT.

V usage is TRBV7-9 and J usage is TRBJ2-2; D may be TRBD2 (5 bases). V lost 5 bases and J lost 7, with 17 bases in between. CDR3 length equals 15 residues. CDR1 and CDR2 from the germline V gene are SEHNR and FQNEAQ (reference sequence). The CDR3: CASSPRTGSVGELFF. DNA of the CDR3: TGTGCCAGCAGCCCCCGAACGGGGTCGGTCGGGGAGCTGTTTTTT.

The CDR3 loop reads CASGFGAERTQYF. For the CDR3, the DNA is TGTGCTAGTGGTTTCGGGGCTGAGCGGACCCAGTACTTC. V gene TRBV12-5 combines with J gene TRBJ2-5; D is possibly TRBD1 or TRBD2 (5 bases each). CDR1 and CDR2 (germline): LGHNT, FRNRAP. The CDR3 loop spans 13 amino acids. V was cut by 3 bases and J by 7 bases, with 12 bases left in between.

This clonotype was detected a few times. The CDR3 DNA reads TGTGCCAGCAGCCCCCAGTCGAGACTAGCGGGAGGGAAGTATGAGCAGTTCTTC. Translated, it gives CASSPQSRLAGGKYEQFF. This sequence joins TRBV3-2 and TRBJ2-1; the tabulated D call, TRBD2, remains unverified against the DNA. TRBV3-2 is termed a pseudogene. CDR3 length equals 18 residues.

As DNA, the CDR3 is TGTGCCAGCAGCTTGTTAGTCTGGGGTACAGGCTACGAGCAGTACTTC. Translating gives CASSLLVWGTGYEQYF. This chain joins TRBV5-6 and TRBJ2-7; D might be TRBD1 (5 bases). Looked up from germline, CDR1 is SGHDT and CDR2 is YYEEEE. The V and J ends lost 1 base and 3 bases respectively, with 17 bases between them. The CDR3 is made up of 16 amino acids.